A selection of T cell receptor beta chains follows, all from one sample in a study of cytomegalovirus exposure and HLA in healthy donors. Profiling relied on immunoSEQ multiplex PCR, and the TCRdb table lists in-frame clones only, not all of them. The sample holds about 110,000 clones, roughly 85% seen once. Specimen: PBMCs. The receptors shown here come from a woman in her thirties or forties in good health and CMV-seronegative. The conserved cysteine and the conserved F or W are not part of the CDR3 here. Rows may omit the clone size; those that give it use once, few, many or a size class.

TRBJ2-3	TRBV14	few	ASSPRTGGTDTQY
TRBJ1-4	TRBV4-3	NA	ASSQVLNLGHLKLF
TRBJ2-1	TRBV7-2	NA	ASSLLAGGGPF
TRBJ1-1	TRBV7-9	once	SSSFLGRGRTEAF
TRBJ1-5	TRBV5-6	NA	ASSLGSGAQGGNQPQH
TRBJ1-5	TRBV19	NA	ASSIRENQPQH
TRBJ2-5	TRBV6-5	few	ASSYDRETQY
TRBJ1-2	TRBV30	NA	AWTGGLYGYT
TRBJ2-1	TRBV29-1	NA	SVVGTSGAYNEQF
TRBJ1-5	TRBV19	NA	ASSIQGPRQPQH
TRBJ2-3	TRBV5-1	NA	ASSWSRQLTTDTQY
TRBJ1-6	TRBV11-2	NA	ASSLAGVRNSPLH
TRBJ2-1	TRBV5-4	NA	ASSRNRASSYNEQF
TRBJ1-5	TRBV6-1	NA	ASSEGLFNQPQH
TRBJ2-7	TRBV5-6	NA	ASSRTDSYEQY
TRBJ1-1	TRBV5-4	NA	ASSLGIGGSDPF
TRBJ2-1	TRBV10-3	NA	AISKLELAYTYNEQF
TRBJ2-5	TRBV5-4	NA	ASSPTRSGKTQY
TRBJ2-7	TRBV10-1	NA	ASSEGDRGKY
TRBJ1-1	TRBV15	NA	ATSREGARTEAF
TRBJ2-2	TRBV5-1	NA	ASSLTLPGQGGTGELF
TRBJ2-1	TRBV7-2	once	ASSWGQGPNEQF
TRBJ1-1	TRBV4-3	once	ASSLGQRNTEAF
TRBJ2-3	TRBV28	NA	ASSLGQSTDTQY
TRBJ1-2	TRBV29-1	NA	SVGGQGYGYT
TRBJ2-1	TRBV5-4	NA	ASSQGAVSGRGEQF
TRBJ2-3	TRBV6-6	NA	ASSPRTDTQY
TRBJ2-7	TRBV2	NA	ASSFSDRGGYEQY
TRBJ2-7	TRBV28	NA	ASSLSGQGTYEQY
TRBJ2-3	TRBV11-2	NA	ASRRAGQTGTQY
TRBJ2-5	TRBV5-1	NA	ASSPRLGLQETQY
TRBJ1-2	TRBV30	NA	AWISGTGPHGYT
TRBJ1-4	TRBV28	once	ASSPPGGATNEKLF
TRBJ2-7	TRBV11-2	NA	ASSLDPGQGAEQY
TRBJ1-6	TRBV6-1	NA	ASSAEYYSPLH
TRBJ1-1	TRBV16	NA	ASSQSGGGTEAF
TRBJ2-7	TRBV2	NA	ASSGQDRPTYEQY
TRBJ2-7	TRBV15	once	ATSRVGGAYEQY
TRBJ1-5	TRBV19	NA	ASSITPGGGQPQH
TRBJ1-2	TRBV4-1	few	ASSQELADRGFGYGYT
TRBJ2-3	TRBV11-2	NA	ASSPGQFGSSTDTQY
TRBJ1-1	TRBV5-4	NA	ASRPGTGGVNTEAF
TRBJ1-4	TRBV6-4	NA	ASSDEGDSEKLF